The rows below give T cell receptor beta chains drawn from one sample of a study of cytomegalovirus exposure and HLA in healthy donors. Clones were sequenced by immunoSEQ multiplex PCR, and TCRdb holds only the in-frame ones, with some missing. The sample contains under 250,000 clones, about nine tenths of which appear only once. Material: PBMCs. Every receptor here comes from a woman younger than 35 in good health and CMV-seropositive. The CDR3 runs from the conserved cysteine through the conserved F or W. Fields, in order: D gene, J gene, clone size, V gene, CDR3 protein, CDR3 DNA. The D gene is left open where the match is weak. A row's size may be missing; if present it is once, few, many or a size class.

NA,TRBJ2-1,NA,TRBV4-2,CASSQDEHYNEQFF,TGTGCCAGCAGCCAAGACGAACATTACAATGAGCAGTTCTTC
TRBD2,TRBJ2-3,once,TRBV7-6,CASSSSAGTSRNTDTQYF,TGTGCCAGCAGCTCCAGTGCCGGGACTAGTAGAAACACAGATACGCAGTATTTT
NA,TRBJ1-1,NA,TRBV19,CASSLIGPTEAFF,TGTGCCAGTAGCCTTATTGGCCCCACTGAAGCTTTCTTT
TRBD1,TRBJ2-1,NA,TRBV18,CASSPPGTGVDEQFF,TGTGCCAGCTCACCACCCGGGACAGGGGTGGATGAGCAGTTCTTC
NA,TRBJ2-7,NA,TRBV7-9,CASSLGDYEQYF,TGTGCCAGCAGCTTGGGAGACTACGAGCAGTACTTC
TRBD1,TRBJ1-1,NA,TRBV6-5,CASSYGLGQGDTEAFF,TGTGCCAGCAGTTACGGCCTAGGACAGGGGGACACTGAAGCTTTCTTT
NA,TRBJ1-2,NA,TRBV2,CASSRGFTYGYTF,TGTGCCAGCAGCAGAGGTTTTACCTATGGCTACACCTTC
NA,TRBJ1-1,NA,TRBV7-2,CASSVTENPEAFF,TGTGCCAGCAGCGTCACAGAAAACCCTGAAGCTTTCTTT
NA,TRBJ1-2,NA,TRBV6-6,CASSSRADGYTF,TGTGCCAGCAGTTCTCGAGCCGATGGCTACACCTTC
TRBD2,TRBJ2-7,NA,TRBV4-2,CASSQDSGLAGMSREQYF,TGTGCCAGCAGCCAAGATAGCGGACTAGCGGGGATGTCTAGGGAGCAGTACTTC
NA,TRBJ2-7,NA,TRBV5-6,CASSLWNRGGYEQYF,TGTGCCAGCAGCTTGTGGAACAGGGGGGGGTACGAGCAGTACTTC
NA,TRBJ1-4,NA,TRBV18,CASSQGVTNEKLFF,TGTGCCAGCTCACAGGGGGTAACTAATGAAAAACTGTTTTTT
NA,TRBJ1-2,NA,TRBV30,CACLGAVNYGYTF,TGTGCCTGTTTGGGGGCTGTTAACTATGGCTACACCTTC
NA,TRBJ2-5,NA,TRBV15,CATSRQQGQSETQYF,TGTGCCACCAGCAGACAACAAGGACAGTCGGAGACCCAGTACTTC
NA,TRBJ2-5,few,TRBV9,CASSVGRSQETQYF,TGTGCCAGCAGCGTAGGGAGGTCACAAGAGACCCAGTACTTC
TRBD2,TRBJ2-3,NA,TRBV6-4,CASSEGLAGGPDTQYF,TGTGCCAGCAGTGAGGGACTAGCGGGAGGGCCAGATACGCAGTATTTT
NA,TRBJ1-2,NA,TRBV28,CASSLQNYGYTF,TGTGCCAGCAGTTTGCAGAACTATGGCTACACCTTC
NA,TRBJ2-2,NA,TRBV9,CASSALGGEGTGELFF,TGTGCCAGCAGCGCCCTGGGAGGAGAGGGCACCGGGGAGCTGTTTTTT
TRBD2,TRBJ2-1,once,TRBV10-3,CAISESGTINNEQFF,TGTGCCATCAGTGAGTCGGGGACTATCAACAATGAGCAGTTCTTC
TRBD2,TRBJ2-1,NA,TRBV30,CAWRGSSGRSYEQFF,TGTGCCTGGAGGGGGTCTAGCGGGAGGAGCTATGAGCAGTTCTTC
NA,TRBJ2-1,NA,TRBV2,CASRGLGVYNEQFF,TGTGCCAGCAGGGGGCTTGGGGTTTACAATGAGCAGTTCTTC
NA,TRBJ2-7,NA,TRBV6-5,CASSYPTYSYEQYF,TGTGCCAGCAGTTACCCTACTTATTCCTACGAGCAGTACTTC